The 7 T cell receptor beta chains presented below share a single source sample, sequenced in a study of blood T cells in healthy people across ages. Together with a sample-barcoded 5' primer, a J-beta primer mix was included in a second PCR lasting about 7 to 11 cycles. Each CDR3 protein is one row after TCRdb ran MiXCR on the 5' RACE reads. The table has over a million distinct CDR3 sequences, roughly two fifths seen once. Sequences were obtained from blood. Source of these receptors: a woman in her late teens or twenties in good health.

The sample holds a few counts of this clonotype. This chain uses TRBV7-9 with TRBJ1-2; 7 nucleotides agree with TRBD1. Trimming took 1 base from V and 8 from J; bases not matched to a gene: 13. The CDR3 loop spans 16 amino acids. Germline V lookup: CDR1 SEHNR, CDR2 FQNEAQ (reference sequence). This CDR3 is CASSLGGDSSQPGYTF. The CDR3 DNA reads TGTGCCAGCAGCTTAGGAGGGGACAGTAGCCAGCCCGGCTACACCTTC.

The chain recombines TRBV29-1 with TRBJ2-7; possible D gene TRBD1, 6 bases. V lost 4 bases and J lost 4, with 14 bases in between. CDR1 SQVTM and CDR2 ANQGSEA come from the germline V gene. This CDR3 region has 13 residues. The CDR3 region is CSVVTGRAYEQYF. In DNA form, the CDR3 reads TGCAGCGTTGTAACAGGGCGGGCTTACGAGCAGTACTTC.

V usage is TRBV5-1 and J usage is TRBJ2-5, with 11 bases matching TRBD2. Trimming removed 3 bases from V and 3 bases from J; junction bases left unmatched: 4. Germline CDR1 is SGHRS and CDR2 is YFSETQ. The CDR3 covers 15 residues. The CDR3 spells CASSYLAGGEETQYF. CDR3 in DNA: TGCGCCAGCAGCTATCTAGCGGGAGGCGAAGAGACCCAGTACTTC.

The chain links TRBV4-3 to TRBJ2-1; TRBD2 aligns across 9 bases. After removal of 0 bases from V and 0 bases from J, the junction contained 6 bases not matched to a gene. This CDR3 has 18 residues. Germline V gives CDR1 LGHNA, CDR2 YSLEER. DNA for the CDR3: TGCGCCAGCAGCCAAGATTATCTAGCGGGACTCTCCTACAATGAGCAGTTCTTC. Amino acid sequence: CASSQDYLAGLSYNEQFF.

The chain uses TRBV6-1 and TRBJ2-7, with D possibly matching TRBD2 (6 bases). The CDR3 is made up of 13 amino acids. V was pared by 6 bases and J by 3 bases, with 12 bases between. The germline V gene has CDR1 MNHNS and CDR2 SASEGT. The CDR3: CASSETSIYEQYF. The CDR3 nucleotides are TGTGCCAGCAGCGAGACTAGTATCTACGAGCAGTACTTC.

Turning to this clonotype: A much larger clone lies one base from this, so it may be a read error. The chain has TRBV29-1 and TRBJ2-7; weak D call: TRBD1 (5 bases). The germline V gene encodes CDR1 SQVTM and CDR2 ANQGSEA. V was trimmed by 6 bases and J by 7 bases, leaving 13 bases between them. The CDR3 has 11 amino acids. CDR3 in amino acids: CSVAKGNEQYF. The DNA of the CDR3 is TGCAGCGTCGCTAAGGGGAATGAGCAGTACTTC.

The V gene is TRBV12-3 or TRBV12-4, the J gene TRBJ2-1; the match to TRBD2 covers 9 bases. This CDR3 comprises 14 residues. Trimming at V came to 7 bases and at J to 8 bases, leaving 9 bases not matched to a gene. The CDR3 bases are TGTGCCAGCATCTCGACTAGCGGCTTCGATGAGCAGTTCTTC. Protein product: CASISTSGFDEQFF.